The 13 T cell receptor beta chains presented below share a single source sample, sequenced in a study of shared clonotypes between healthy human individuals. Clones were sequenced by immunoSEQ multiplex PCR, and TCRdb holds only the in-frame ones, with some missing. The table has under 550,000 clones, almost 97% seen once. Sequenced: naive CD4+ T cells sorted from blood. Subset in this sample: CD45RA+ positively selected. These receptors were obtained from a woman aged 25 to 39 in good health.

The J gene is TRBJ2-7, the V gene TRBV5-1; tentatively, D is TRBD2 (5 bases). V lost 0 bases and J lost 0, with 10 bases in between. The CDR3 extends over 15 amino acids. Germline V gene data show CDR1 as SGHRS and CDR2 as YFSETQ. The CDR3, as DNA: TGCGCCAGCAGCTTGGAAGCGAGGGACTCCTACGAGCAGTACTTC. Translating it yields CASSLEARDSYEQYF.

This chain uses TRBV11-2 with TRBJ2-7; maybe TRBD2 (6 bases). Germline-derived CDR1 and CDR2 are SGHAT and FQNNGV. This CDR3 region has 17 residues. Deletions cut 1 base from V and 3 bases from J, with 19 bases between. The CDR3 coding sequence is TGTGCCAGCAGCTTAGTTTATTGGCGGGATCGGGGCTACGAGCAGTACTTC. Translation gives CASSLVYWRDRGYEQYF.

The chain carries TRBV10-1 and TRBJ2-7, with D possibly TRBD1 on 5 matching bases. Looked up from germline, CDR1 is WNHNN and CDR2 is SYGVQD (reference sequence). There are 15 residues in the CDR3. Deletions cut 4 bases from V and 2 bases from J, with 15 bases between. The CDR3 region has the DNA TGCGCCAGCAGTGCTACAGGTACACCCCCCTACGAGCAGTACTTC. Its translation: CASSATGTPPYEQYF.

The chain uses TRBV6-1 and TRBJ1-3; D not resolved. Trimming removed 2 bases at V and 2 bases at J, with 13 bases between. The germline CDR1 and CDR2 sequences are MNHNS and SASEGT. This CDR3 contains 16 residues. CDR3 sequence (DNA): TGTGCCAGCAGTGAACTGGGTCTAGCCACTGGAAACACCATATATTTT. Encoded protein: CASSELGLATGNTIYF.

In this sample, this clone turned up a few times. The V and J genes are TRBV19 and TRBJ2-7; D is undetermined. CDR3 length: 15 residues. V lost 6 bases and J 4 bases, leaving 19 bases between the germline ends. Germline lookup yields CDR1 LNHDA and CDR2 SQIVND (reference sequence). In DNA, the CDR3 is TGTGCCAGTAGATCTGACGGCGGCGATCGGTACGAGCAGTACTTC. Amino acids: CASRSDGGDRYEQYF.

This rearrangement joins TRBV27 to TRBJ2-3; 8 bases line up with TRBD2. The ends lost 5 bases at V and 3 bases at J; junction bases unmatched: 10. Germline V lookup: CDR1 MNHEY, CDR2 SMNVEV (reference sequence). The CDR3 consists of 16 residues. CDR3: CASSRKAGVGTDTQYF. In nucleotides, the CDR3 is TGTGCCAGCAGTCGGAAAGCGGGAGTCGGTACAGATACGCAGTATTTT.

The CDR3 loop reads CASFDGQGAADTQYF. The CDR3 DNA sequence: TGTGCCAGCTTCGACGGACAGGGGGCCGCAGATACGCAGTATTTT. This rearrangement joins TRBV27 to TRBJ2-3, with TRBD1 identical over 11 bases. The V segment lost 8 bases and the J segment 4 bases; nucleotides outside the gene matches: 8. The CDR3 totals 15 residues. CDR1 and CDR2 (germline): MNHEY, SMNVEV (reference sequence).

The J gene is TRBJ1-3, the V gene TRBV6-1, with a tentative D call TRBD1 (5 bases). V was cut by 5 bases and J by 0 bases, with 11 bases left in between. This CDR3 spans 15 amino acids. CDR1 MNHNS and CDR2 SASEGT come from the germline V gene. The CDR3 sequence is CASSPRGVSGNTIYF. CDR3 in DNA: TGTGCCAGCAGTCCCCGGGGGGTCTCTGGAAACACCATATATTTT.

The chain recombines TRBV18 with TRBJ1-2; maybe TRBD1 (5 bases). The germline V gene has CDR1 KGHSH and CDR2 LQKENI. This CDR3 has 15 amino acids. Trimming shortened V by 8 bases and J by 5 bases, and 21 bases separated the two germline ends. CDR3 sequence reads: CASHSLGKGLYGYTF. In nucleotides, the CDR3 is TGTGCCAGCCACTCCCTAGGCAAGGGGCTTTATGGCTACACCTTC.

V usage is TRBV19 and J usage is TRBJ1-2; 7 bases are a match to TRBD1. CDR1 is LNHDA, CDR2 SQIVND, per germline (reference sequence). This CDR3 is built from 15 residues. After removal of 1 base from V and 2 bases from J, the junction contained 4 bases not matched to a gene. The CDR3 DNA reads TGTGCCAGTAGTATAGTTGGGACAGACAACTATGGCTACACCTTC. Protein: CASSIVGTDNYGYTF. Together with reference TRBV19 and TRBJ1-2, the CDR3 gives the full variable domain: DGGITQSPKYLFRKEGQNVTLSCEQNLNHDAMYWYRQDPGQGLRLIYYSQIVNDFQKGDIAEGYSVSREKKESFPLTVTSAQKNPTAFYLCASSIVGTDNYGYTFGSGTRLTVV.

The V gene is TRBV7-8, the J gene TRBJ2-1; the match to TRBD2 covers 11 bases. CDR1 is SGHVS, CDR2 FQNEAQ, per germline. The junction had 13 bases not matched to a gene; V was cut back by 5 bases and J by 4 bases. The CDR3 spans 18 residues. As DNA, the CDR3 is TGTGCCAGCAGCCAACGTTGGACCGGGACTAGCGGTTACAATGAGCAGTTCTTC. Protein product: CASSQRWTGTSGYNEQFF.

This chain uses TRBV18 with TRBJ1-1; D not resolved. The V and J ends lost 3 bases and 1 base respectively, with 12 bases between them. Per germline, CDR1 KGHSH and CDR2 LQKENI. The CDR3 totals 15 residues. CDR3 sequence: CASSPLSGGNTEAFF. DNA of the CDR3: TGTGCCAGCTCACCCCTCTCGGGAGGGAACACTGAAGCTTTCTTT.

The chain is built from TRBV28 and TRBJ2-5, with D tentatively TRBD2 (6 bases). V gave up 4 bases and J gave up 5 bases, with 23 bases separating them. CDR3 length: 17 residues. CDR1 and CDR2 (germline): MDHEN, SYDVKM. The CDR3: CASSSASRVAEGETQYF. CDR3 bases: TGTGCCAGCAGTTCCGCGTCCCGCGTAGCGGAGGGGGAGACCCAGTACTTC. Combining the CDR3 with reference TRBV28 and TRBJ2-5 gives the whole variable domain DVKVTQSSRYLVKRTGEKVFLECVQDMDHENMFWYRQDPGLGLRLIYFSYDVKMKEKGDIPEGYSVSREKKERFSLILESASTNQTSMYLCASSSASRVAEGETQYFGPGTRLLVL.